The entry below gives a single T cell receptor beta chain sequence along with its context. TCRdb's copy holds only in-frame clones and misses some; the assay was immunoSEQ multiplex PCR. The top ten hold 0.68% of the sample, which has approximately 170,000 clones, roughly nine tenths seen once. This entry comes from a study of control samples from healthy donors and cancer patients. The clonotype was recovered from a woman younger than 45 in good health. The specimen was blood.

In nucleotides, the CDR3 is TGTGCCAGTAGTATCCAGGTCTACAATGAGCAGTTCTTC. As protein: CASSIQVYNEQFF. The chain links TRBV19 to TRBJ2-1, with D hard to call. V lost 3 bases to trimming and J lost 3 bases, with 6 bases between them. The germline gives CDR1 LNHDA, CDR2 SQIVND (reference sequence). The CDR3 is 13 amino acids.